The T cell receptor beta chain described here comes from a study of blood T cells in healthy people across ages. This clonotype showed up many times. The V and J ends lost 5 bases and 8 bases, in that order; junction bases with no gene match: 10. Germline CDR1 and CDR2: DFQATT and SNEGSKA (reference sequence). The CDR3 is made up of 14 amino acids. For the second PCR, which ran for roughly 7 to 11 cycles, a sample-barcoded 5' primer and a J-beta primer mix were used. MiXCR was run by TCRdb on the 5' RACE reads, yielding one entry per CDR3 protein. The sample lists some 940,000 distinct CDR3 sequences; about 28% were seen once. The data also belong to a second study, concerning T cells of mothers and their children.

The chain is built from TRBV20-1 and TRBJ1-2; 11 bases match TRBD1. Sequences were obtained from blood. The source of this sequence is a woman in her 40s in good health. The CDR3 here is CSAVRTGGAGGYTF. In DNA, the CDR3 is TGCAGTGCTGTCAGGACAGGGGGCGCGGGAGGCTACACCTTC.